The text below deals with one TCR beta chain. Its target is unknown. These data are taken from a study of post-analysis software for immune sequencing data. Study-wide background: The patients showed relapsing-remitting, secondary progressive and progressive-relapsing multiple sclerosis courses. Study-wide points: Controls' normalized Chao1 diversity significantly exceeded that of multiple sclerosis patients. The study found TRBV5-6, TRBV5-1 and TRBV20-1 among a few TRBV segments more frequent in patients than controls. F measure clustering grouped samples strongly by preparation batch.

The TCR beta cDNA libraries contained unique molecular identifiers. Once about 0.85 to 10 million T cells were used, hundreds of thousands of cDNA molecules resulted. TCRdb called the PCR reads again in MiXCR, with one record for every CDR3 protein. The repertoire has 750,000 to 900,000 distinct CDR3 sequences, 40% to 55% of them found once; the top ten carry over 4.5%. The V gene lost 9 bases and the J gene lost 3 bases, with 15 bases spanning the gap. The length of the CDR3 is 13 residues. CDR1 and CDR2 from the germline V gene are MNHEY and SVGAGI. The chain carries TRBV6-5 and TRBJ2-7, with D tentatively TRBD1 (5 bases). The source is a girl aged 5-17 years with multiple sclerosis. Material for sequencing was blood. In DNA, the CDR3 is TGTGCCAGTGGAACCAGGGATTTCTACGAGCAGTACTTC. As protein: CASGTRDFYEQYF.